A selection of T cell receptor beta chains follows, all from one sample in a study of CD8 T cells in Susac syndrome. TCRdb re-analysed the immunoSEQ multiplex PCR reads in MiXCR, keeping a single row per CDR3 protein. Of around 300,000 distinct CDR3 sequences in the sample, over 75% are singletons; the top ten hold roughly 0.21%. The sample comprised CD8+ T cells from PBMCs. Receptors originate from a human donor with multiple sclerosis. Both conserved end residues are trimmed from each CDR3. Each record gives: D gene, J gene, V gene, CDR3 protein. The D gene is left open where the match is weak.

TRBD1 TRBJ1-2 TRBV14 ASSPDEGQVYGYT
. TRBJ1-1 TRBV7-9 ASSSRTVRGVGYTEAF
TRBD1 TRBJ2-7 TRBV7-9 ASSHRDRAYEQY
. TRBJ2-3 TRBV7-9 ASSFSPEGTDTQY
TRBD2 TRBJ2-2 TRBV28 ASSSRTSVAGELF
TRBD2 TRBJ2-7 TRBV10-2 ASGELPGLAGGGYEQY
TRBD2 TRBJ2-7 TRBV4-3 ASSQELAAYEQY
. TRBJ1-2 TRBV5-1 ASSPPGNPYGYT
. TRBJ2-7 TRBV20-1 SATEGIGPYEQY
TRBD1 TRBJ2-7 TRBV27 ASSNGQGLPEQY
. TRBJ1-2 TRBV3-1 ASRDEGGSDYGYT
. TRBJ2-1 TRBV30 AWEAGFGDEQF
TRBD1 TRBJ2-1 TRBV4-1 ASSQGVTGAGDEQF
. TRBJ1-2 TRBV5-4 ASSLARDYYT
. TRBJ2-1 TRBV28 ASRHRGRGRVHEQF
. TRBJ1-5 TRBV5-1 ASSPWDASNQPQH
. TRBJ1-2 TRBV19 ASSLTTGFYGYT
TRBD1 TRBJ2-7 TRBV19 ASSVAGQGDYEQY
TRBD2 TRBJ2-5 TRBV13 ASSWGTKSWETQY
. TRBJ1-1 TRBV2 ATRTGETEAF
. TRBJ2-7 TRBV4-3 ASSQASDRSYEQY
TRBD1 TRBJ1-1 TRBV15 ATSGDRESTEAF
. TRBJ2-3 TRBV15 ATSRVVGYTDTQY
. TRBJ2-6 TRBV28 ASNNSQTDQLLSGANVLT
TRBD2 TRBJ2-7 TRBV2 ASSYLASGRAREQY
TRBD2 TRBJ2-7 TRBV7-8 ASTKETSGGYEQY
TRBD1 TRBJ1-1 TRBV4-3 ASSQAWTGGTEAF
. TRBJ2-3 TRBV15 ATSRDSSDTQY
. TRBJ1-2 TRBV28 ASSFHPGTNYGYT
TRBD1 TRBJ2-2 TRBV20-1 SARDRDRGAGELF
. TRBJ1-2 TRBV4-3 ASSQDRARLPLGYT
. TRBJ2-1 TRBV10-3 AISGSFEGPYNEQF
TRBD2 TRBJ2-1 TRBV20-1 SALGLAGADNEQF
TRBD1 TRBJ1-2 TRBV4-1 ASSSGQGVYGYT
TRBD2 TRBJ2-1 TRBV4-2 ASSQDPGSGRWNEQF
. TRBJ2-3 TRBV28 ASSLGGPSGTDTQY
. TRBJ2-7 TRBV9 ASSVSASTGNEQY
. TRBJ2-5 TRBV7-9 ASSLEVAGALQETQY
. TRBJ2-1 TRBV7-9 ASSSSPSYNEQF
TRBD1 TRBJ1-6 TRBV3-1 ASRDRSSYNSPLH
TRBD2 TRBJ2-1 TRBV7-3 ASSQDGLAGRNEQF
. TRBJ2-2 TRBV4-2 ASSQESGANTGELF